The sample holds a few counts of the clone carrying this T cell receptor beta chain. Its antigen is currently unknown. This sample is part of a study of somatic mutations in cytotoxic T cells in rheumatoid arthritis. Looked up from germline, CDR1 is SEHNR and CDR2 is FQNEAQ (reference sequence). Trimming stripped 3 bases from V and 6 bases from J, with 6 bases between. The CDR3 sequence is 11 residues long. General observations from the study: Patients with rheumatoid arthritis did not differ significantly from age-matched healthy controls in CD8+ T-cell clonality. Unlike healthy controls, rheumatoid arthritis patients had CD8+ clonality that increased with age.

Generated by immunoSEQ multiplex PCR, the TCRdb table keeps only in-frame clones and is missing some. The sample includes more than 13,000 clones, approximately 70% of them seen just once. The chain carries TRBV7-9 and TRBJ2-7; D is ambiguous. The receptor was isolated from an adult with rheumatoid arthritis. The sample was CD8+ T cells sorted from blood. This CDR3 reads CASSFPGEQYF. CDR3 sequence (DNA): TGTGCCAGCAGCTTCCCTGGCGAGCAGTACTTC.